This T cell receptor (beta chain) was profiled in a study of beta chain features in type 1 diabetes. The V segment lost 7 bases and the J segment 10 bases; nucleotides outside the gene matches: 13. CDR1 SGHTA and CDR2 FQGNSA come from the germline V gene. This CDR3 has 15 amino acids. The authors reverse transcribed all of the isolated RNA, so sequencing captured expressed TCRB transcripts. Some clones are missing from TCRdb's copy, which holds only in-frame ones; the method was immunoSEQ multiplex PCR. Of 620,000 or so clones in the sample, 15% to 18% were seen once. Broader study findings: Whether TCRB rearrangement is influenced by HLA type was left unresolved in this analysis. Patients with type 1 diabetes showed fewer VDJ junction insertions and more deletions.

A remark on this clone: Its matching antigen is unknown.

The purity of all sorted populations exceeded 95%. The chain employs TRBV7-2 and TRBJ1-6; 7 bases fit TRBD1. The source material was naive CD4+ T cells from blood. The receptor was derived from a man aged 18 to 30 in good health. In nucleotides, the CDR3 is TGTGCCAGCAACCTCGCGGGACAGAGGTCCTCACCCCTCCACTTT. It specifies CASNLAGQRSSPLHF.